Included here is one T cell receptor (beta chain) sequence, with context. J gave up 3 bases and V 5 bases, and 4 bases lay outside the gene matches. Germline V gene sequence: CDR1 SEHNR, CDR2 FQNEAQ (reference sequence). The CDR3 is made up of 13 amino acids. These data come from a study of OX40 agonist ivuxolimab in advanced cancers. Anyone with autoimmune disease history or systemic immunosuppression was excluded. Clones were read by immunoSEQ multiplex PCR, and TCRdb kept only the in-frame ones, dropping some. Among approximately 77,000 clones listed, about 91% were seen once. This receptor was obtained from an adult with an advanced solid tumor such as melanoma, head and neck, liver or kidney cancer. The gene calls are TRBV7-9 and TRBJ2-7, with TRBD2 matching over 7 bases. This specimen was CD4+ or CD8+ T cells sorted from blood, taken in a trial of the OX40 agonist ivuxolimab. The CDR3 DNA is TGTGCCAGCAGCGCCGGGACTAACTACGAGCAGTACTTC. Its protein product is CASSAGTNYEQYF.